This TCR beta chain was recovered during a study of T cells expressing NK-cell markers. Study-level findings and limits: Also leading the CD3+CD56-NKG2C+ fraction in a handful of donors were these clonotypes.

As regards this clonotype: What it binds is not known.

cDNA encoding TCR beta was synthesized via 5'RACE template switching incorporating UMIs. TCRdb re-called the 5' RACE reads and shows each CDR3 protein once, DNA omitted. This table holds about 460,000 distinct CDR3 sequences. The specimen sequenced was blood T cells: a sorted CD56 or NKG2C T cell subset, CD4+ or CD8+ T cells, or bulk PBMC T cells (not recorded which). This receptor was identified in a woman aged 50 to 65 in good health.

The CDR3 loop reads CASRAGTGTYEQYF. This rearrangement joins TRBV5-5 to TRBJ2-7; TCRdb proposes TRBD1, but this gene call is untestable without DNA. The length of the CDR3 is 14 residues. Germline lookup yields CDR1 SGHKS and CDR2 YYEKEE (reference sequence).